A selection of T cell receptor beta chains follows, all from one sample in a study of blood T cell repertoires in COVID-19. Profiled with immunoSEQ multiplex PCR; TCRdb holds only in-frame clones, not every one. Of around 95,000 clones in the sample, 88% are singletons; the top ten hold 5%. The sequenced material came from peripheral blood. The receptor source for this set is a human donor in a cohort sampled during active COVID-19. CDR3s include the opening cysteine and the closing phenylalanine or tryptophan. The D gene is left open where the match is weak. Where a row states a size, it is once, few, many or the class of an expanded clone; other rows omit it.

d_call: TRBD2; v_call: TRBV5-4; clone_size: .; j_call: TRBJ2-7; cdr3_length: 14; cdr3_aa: CASSLGGGTYEQYF; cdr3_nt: TGTGCCAGCAGCTTGGGCGGGGGAACCTACGAGCAGTACTTC
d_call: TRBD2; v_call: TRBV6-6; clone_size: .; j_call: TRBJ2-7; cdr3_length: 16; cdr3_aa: CASSAGGRGLSYEQYF; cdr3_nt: TGTGCCAGCAGTGCGGGGGGGCGGGGGCTCTCCTACGAGCAGTACTTC
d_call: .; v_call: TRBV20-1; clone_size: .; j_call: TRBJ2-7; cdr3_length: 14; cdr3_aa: CSASTLMRTYEQYF; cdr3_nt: TGCAGTGCTAGTACTCTCATGAGAACTTACGAGCAGTACTTC
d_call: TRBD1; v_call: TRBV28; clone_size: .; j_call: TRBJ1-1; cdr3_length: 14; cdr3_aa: CASSLTGGRTEAFF; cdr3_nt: TGTGCCAGCAGTTTAACAGGGGGTAGGACTGAAGCTTTCTTT
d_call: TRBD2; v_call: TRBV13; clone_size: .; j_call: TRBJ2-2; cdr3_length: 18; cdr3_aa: CASKLLNGLATNTGELFF; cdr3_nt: TGTGCCAGCAAACTATTAAACGGACTAGCGACGAACACCGGGGAGCTGTTTTTT
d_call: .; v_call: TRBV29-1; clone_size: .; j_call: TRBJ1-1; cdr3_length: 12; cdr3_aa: CSARAGDTEAFF; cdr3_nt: TGCAGCGCGCGGGCAGGGGATACTGAAGCTTTCTTT
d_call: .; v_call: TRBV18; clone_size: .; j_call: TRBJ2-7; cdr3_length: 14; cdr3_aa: CASSKPGGLDEQYF; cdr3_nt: TGTGCCAGCTCCAAACCAGGGGGGTTAGACGAGCAGTACTTC
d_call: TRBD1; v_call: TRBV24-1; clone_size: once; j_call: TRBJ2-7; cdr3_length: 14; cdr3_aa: CATSQGGGQGEQYF; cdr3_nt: TGTGCCACCAGTCAGGGTGGGGGACAGGGTGAGCAGTACTTC
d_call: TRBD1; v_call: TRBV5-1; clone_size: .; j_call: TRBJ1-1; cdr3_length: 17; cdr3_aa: CASSLEGTGPSGTEAFF; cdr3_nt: TGCGCCAGCAGCTTGGAAGGGACAGGGCCTAGTGGGACTGAAGCTTTCTTT
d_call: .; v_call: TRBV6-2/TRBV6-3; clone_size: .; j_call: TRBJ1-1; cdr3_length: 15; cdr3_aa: CASSYREAGMGEAFF; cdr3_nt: TGTGCCAGCAGTTACAGGGAAGCAGGGATGGGAGAAGCTTTCTTT
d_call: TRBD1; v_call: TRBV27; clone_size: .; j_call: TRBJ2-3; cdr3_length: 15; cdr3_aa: CASSPRQGSTDTQYF; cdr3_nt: TGTGCCAGCAGTCCCCGACAGGGAAGCACAGATACGCAGTATTTT
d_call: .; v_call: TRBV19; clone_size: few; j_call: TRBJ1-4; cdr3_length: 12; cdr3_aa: CASREDSEKLFF; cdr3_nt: TGTGCCAGTAGGGAGGATTCTGAAAAACTGTTTTTT
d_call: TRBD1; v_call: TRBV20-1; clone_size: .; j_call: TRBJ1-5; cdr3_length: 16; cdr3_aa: CSASPQGAAGNQPQHF; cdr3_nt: TGCAGTGCTAGTCCACAGGGGGCGGCGGGCAATCAGCCCCAGCATTTT
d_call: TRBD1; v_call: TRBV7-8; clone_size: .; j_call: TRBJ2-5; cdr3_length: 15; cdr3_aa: CASSYRGRVQETQYF; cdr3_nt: TGTGCCAGCAGCTACAGGGGCAGGGTACAAGAGACCCAGTACTTC
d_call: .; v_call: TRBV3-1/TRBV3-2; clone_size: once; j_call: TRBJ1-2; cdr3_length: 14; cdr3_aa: CASSPLEGENGYTF; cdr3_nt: TGTGCCAGCAGCCCCCTCGAGGGGGAGAATGGCTACACCTTC
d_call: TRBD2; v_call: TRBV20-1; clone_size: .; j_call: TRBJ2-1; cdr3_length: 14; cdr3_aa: CSASRLAGNNEQFF; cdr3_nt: TGCAGTGCTAGTCGGCTAGCGGGGAACAATGAGCAGTTCTTC
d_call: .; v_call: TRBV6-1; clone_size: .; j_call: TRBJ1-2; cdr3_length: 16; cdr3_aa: CASSEARRGSFYGYTF; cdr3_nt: TGTGCCAGCAGTGAAGCGCGTCGCGGTTCCTTCTATGGCTACACCTTC
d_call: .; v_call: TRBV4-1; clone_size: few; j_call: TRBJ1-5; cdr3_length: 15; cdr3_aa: CASSPQATLLQPQHF; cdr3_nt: TGCGCCAGCAGCCCTCAGGCCACCCTCCTTCAGCCCCAGCATTTT
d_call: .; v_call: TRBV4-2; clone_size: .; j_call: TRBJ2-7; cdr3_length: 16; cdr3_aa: CASSQEGVDRRSEQYF; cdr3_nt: TGTGCCAGCAGCCAAGAAGGGGTCGACAGGCGTAGCGAGCAGTACTTC
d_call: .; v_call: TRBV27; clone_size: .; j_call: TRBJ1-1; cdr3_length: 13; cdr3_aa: CASSFSMNTEAFF; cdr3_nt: TGTGCCAGCAGTTTTTCCATGAACACTGAAGCTTTCTTT
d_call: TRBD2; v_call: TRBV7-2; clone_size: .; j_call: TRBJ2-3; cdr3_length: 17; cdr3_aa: CASSPMGGGRGTDTQYF; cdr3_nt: TGTGCCAGCAGCCCAATGGGGGGAGGGCGGGGCACAGATACGCAGTATTTT
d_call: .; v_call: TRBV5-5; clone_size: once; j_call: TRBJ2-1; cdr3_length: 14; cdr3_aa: CASSWLGVGNEQFF; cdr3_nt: TGTGCCAGCAGCTGGCTCGGAGTAGGCAATGAGCAGTTCTTC
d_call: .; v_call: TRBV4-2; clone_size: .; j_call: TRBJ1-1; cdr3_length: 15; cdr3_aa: CASSQGNLMNTEAFF; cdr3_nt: TGTGCCAGCAGCCAAGGCAACCTAATGAACACTGAAGCTTTCTTT
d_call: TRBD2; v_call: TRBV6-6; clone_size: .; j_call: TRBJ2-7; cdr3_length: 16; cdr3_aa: CASSRTSAGGPYEQYF; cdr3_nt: TGTGCCAGCAGTCGAACTTCGGCGGGAGGGCCCTACGAGCAGTACTTC
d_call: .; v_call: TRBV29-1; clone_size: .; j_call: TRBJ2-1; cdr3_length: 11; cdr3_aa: CSAANYNEQFF; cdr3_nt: TGCAGCGCTGCGAACTACAATGAGCAGTTCTTC
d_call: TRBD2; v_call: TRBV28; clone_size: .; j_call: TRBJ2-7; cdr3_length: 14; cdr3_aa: CASTRSGSSYEQYF; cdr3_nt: TGTGCCAGCACCCGTAGCGGGAGCTCCTACGAGCAGTACTTC
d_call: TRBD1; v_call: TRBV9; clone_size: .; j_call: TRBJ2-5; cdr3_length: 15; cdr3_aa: CASSVTGGGQETQYF; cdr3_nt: TGTGCCAGCAGCGTCACAGGGGGCGGACAAGAGACCCAGTACTTC
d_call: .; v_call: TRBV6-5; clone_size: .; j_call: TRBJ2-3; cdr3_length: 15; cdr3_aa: CASSYSGSNADTQYF; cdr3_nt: TGTGCCAGCAGTTACTCCGGTAGCAATGCAGATACGCAGTATTTT
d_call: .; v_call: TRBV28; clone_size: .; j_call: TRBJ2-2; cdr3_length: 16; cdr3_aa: CASSLSTGINTGELFF; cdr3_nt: TGTGCCAGCAGTTTATCTACAGGGATTAACACCGGGGAGCTGTTTTTT
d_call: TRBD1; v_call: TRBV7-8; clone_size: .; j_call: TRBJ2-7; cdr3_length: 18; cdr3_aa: CASSLGALGRGIGYEQYF; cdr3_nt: TGTGCCAGCAGCTTAGGCGCCCTGGGCAGGGGGATAGGCTACGAGCAGTACTTC
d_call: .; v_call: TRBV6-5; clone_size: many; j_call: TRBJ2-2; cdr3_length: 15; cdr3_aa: CASRSPEGETGELFF; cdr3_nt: TGTGCCAGCAGGTCCCCTGAGGGAGAGACCGGGGAGCTGTTTTTT
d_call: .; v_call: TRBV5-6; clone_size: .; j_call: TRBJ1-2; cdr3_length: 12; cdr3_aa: CASSRQGVPSTF; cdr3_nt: TGTGCCAGCAGCAGGCAAGGGGTACCATCCACCTTC
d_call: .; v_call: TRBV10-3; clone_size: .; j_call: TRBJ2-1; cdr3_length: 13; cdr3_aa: CAISGPGYNEQFF; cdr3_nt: TGTGCCATCAGTGGTCCAGGATACAATGAGCAGTTCTTC
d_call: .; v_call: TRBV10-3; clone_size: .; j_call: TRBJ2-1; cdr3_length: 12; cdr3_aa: CAISAAGDEQFF; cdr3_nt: TGTGCCATCAGTGCCGCCGGAGACGAGCAGTTCTTC
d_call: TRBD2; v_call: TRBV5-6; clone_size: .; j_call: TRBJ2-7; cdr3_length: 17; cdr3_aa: CASSSDETGTRAYEQYF; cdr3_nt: TGTGCCAGCAGCTCGGACGAAACCGGGACTAGAGCCTACGAGCAGTACTTC
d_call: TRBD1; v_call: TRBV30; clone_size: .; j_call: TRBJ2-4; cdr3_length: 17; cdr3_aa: CAWGGQNGALAKNIQYF; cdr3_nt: TGTGCCTGGGGGGGACAGAACGGGGCCCTAGCCAAAAACATTCAGTACTTC
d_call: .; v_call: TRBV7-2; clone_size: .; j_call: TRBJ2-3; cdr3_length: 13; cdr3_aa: CASRERSTDTQYF; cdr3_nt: TGTGCCAGCAGAGAGCGGAGCACAGATACGCAGTATTTT
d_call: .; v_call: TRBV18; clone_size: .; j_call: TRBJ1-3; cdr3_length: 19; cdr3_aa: CASSPSLGAIESSGNTIYF; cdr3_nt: TGTGCCAGCTCACCAAGCTTGGGGGCCATTGAAAGCTCTGGAAACACCATATATTTT
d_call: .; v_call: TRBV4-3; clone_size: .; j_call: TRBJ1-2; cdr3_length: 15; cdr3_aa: CASSQVGQPNYGYTF; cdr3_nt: TGCGCCAGCAGCCAAGTCGGACAGCCAAACTATGGCTACACCTTC
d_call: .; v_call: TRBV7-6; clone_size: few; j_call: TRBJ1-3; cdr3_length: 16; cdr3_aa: CASSVERVGSGNTIYF; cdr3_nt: TGTGCCAGCAGCGTAGAGAGGGTGGGCTCTGGAAACACCATATATTTT
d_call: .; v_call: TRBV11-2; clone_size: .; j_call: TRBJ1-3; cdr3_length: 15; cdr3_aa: CASSRGRDSGNTIYF; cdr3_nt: TGTGCCAGCAGCCGGGGAAGGGACTCTGGAAACACCATATATTTT
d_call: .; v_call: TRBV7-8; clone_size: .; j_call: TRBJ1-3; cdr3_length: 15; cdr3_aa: CASSRDRYSGNTIYF; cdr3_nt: TGTGCCAGTTCCCGCGACAGGTACTCTGGAAACACCATATATTTT